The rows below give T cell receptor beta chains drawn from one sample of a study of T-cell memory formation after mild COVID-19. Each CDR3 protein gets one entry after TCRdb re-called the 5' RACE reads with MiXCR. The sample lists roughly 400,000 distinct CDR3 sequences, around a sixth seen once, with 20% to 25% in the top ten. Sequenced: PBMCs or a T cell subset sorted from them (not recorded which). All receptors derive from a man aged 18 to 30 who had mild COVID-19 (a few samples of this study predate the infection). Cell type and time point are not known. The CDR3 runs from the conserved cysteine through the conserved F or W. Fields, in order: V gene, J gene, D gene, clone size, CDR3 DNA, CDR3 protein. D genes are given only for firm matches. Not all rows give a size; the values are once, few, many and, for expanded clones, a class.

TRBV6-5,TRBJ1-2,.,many,TGTGCCAGCAGTTGGGGCGCGGAAGCTAACTATGGCTACACCTTC,CASSWGAEANYGYTF
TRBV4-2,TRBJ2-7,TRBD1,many,TGTGCCAGCAGCCAAGGGACAGGGGTGGACGAGCAGTACTTC,CASSQGTGVDEQYF
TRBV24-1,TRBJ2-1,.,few,TGTGCCACAAGATTGGCGGGCAGCACTCATGAGCAGTTCTTC,CATRLAGSTHEQFF
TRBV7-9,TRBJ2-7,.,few,TGTGCCAGCAGCTTCTGGGGCAGGGACGAGCAGTACTTC,CASSFWGRDEQYF
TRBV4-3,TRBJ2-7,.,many,TGCGCCAGCAGACAAAGCGTGGGCCGGTCCTCCTACGAGCAGTACTTC,CASRQSVGRSSYEQYF
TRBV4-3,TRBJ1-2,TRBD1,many,TGCGCCAGCAGCCAACAAACCGGGACAGGGGCCGGCTACACCTTC,CASSQQTGTGAGYTF
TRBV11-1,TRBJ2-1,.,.,TGTGCCAGCAGGAGTGGGGGCGCCGAGCAGTTCTTC,CASRSGGAEQFF
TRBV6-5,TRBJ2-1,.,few,TGTGCCAGCAGTTACTCGACAAGGTCCAACTCCTACAATGAGCAGTTCTTC,CASSYSTRSNSYNEQFF
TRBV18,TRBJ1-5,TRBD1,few,TGTGCCAGCTCACCGGTCTCACAGGGGGATCAGCCCCAGCATTTT,CASSPVSQGDQPQHF
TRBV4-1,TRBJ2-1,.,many,TGCGCCAGCAGCCTCGGACCAGGGGTCACCTACAATGAGCAGTTCTTC,CASSLGPGVTYNEQFF
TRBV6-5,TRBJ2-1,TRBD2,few,TGTGCCACAGAAAGCGGGGGGGCCTACAATGAGCAGTTCTTC,CATESGGAYNEQFF
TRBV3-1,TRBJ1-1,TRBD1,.,TGTGCCAGCAGCCTAGGACAGGGCGGTTACACTGAAGCTTTCTTT,CASSLGQGGYTEAFF
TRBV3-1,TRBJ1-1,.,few,TGTGCCAGCAGCCAAGGGGGGTCCACTGAAGCTTTCTTT,CASSQGGSTEAFF
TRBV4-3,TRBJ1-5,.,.,TGCGCCAGCAGCCAAGATTCGGCAGGTCCGAGGCCCCAGCATTTT,CASSQDSAGPRPQHF
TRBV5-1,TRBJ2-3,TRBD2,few,TGCGCCAGCAGCAGGACTAGCGGGGGGGCCATGACAGATACGCAGTATTTT,CASSRTSGGAMTDTQYF
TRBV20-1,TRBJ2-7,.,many,TGCAGTGCTAGAGGTCGGATCTACGAGCAGTACTTC,CSARGRIYEQYF
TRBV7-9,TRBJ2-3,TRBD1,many,TGTGCCAGCAGCTTAGACCCCGGGACAGGGTTTATGGATACGCAGTATTTT,CASSLDPGTGFMDTQYF
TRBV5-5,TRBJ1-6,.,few,TGTGCCAGCAGCTGGAGAAATTCACCCCTCCACTTT,CASSWRNSPLHF
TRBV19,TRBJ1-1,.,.,TGTGCCAGTAGGCAAGTCGCGATGACTGAAGCTTTCTTT,CASRQVAMTEAFF
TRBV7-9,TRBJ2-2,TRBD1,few,TGTGCCAGCAGCCCATTGAACAGGGGCGGGGAGCTGTTTTTT,CASSPLNRGGELFF
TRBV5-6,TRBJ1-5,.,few,TGTGCCAGCAGCTTGCACGGCCCCAATCAACCCCAGCATTTT,CASSLHGPNQPQHF
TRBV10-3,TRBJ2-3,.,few,TGTGCCACGACTCCCAGGCCAGGGCGTAGCACAGATACGCAGTATTTT,CATTPRPGRSTDTQYF
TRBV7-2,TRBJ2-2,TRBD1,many,TGTGCCAGCGCCAAGGGGGCCGGCACCGGGGAGCTGTTTTTT,CASAKGAGTGELFF
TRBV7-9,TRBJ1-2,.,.,TGTGCCAGCGCGCCCCCCCGGGACAACTATGGCTACACCTTC,CASAPPRDNYGYTF
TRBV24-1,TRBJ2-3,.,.,TGTGCCACCAGTGGTGCTGCAGATACGCAGTATTTT,CATSGAADTQYF
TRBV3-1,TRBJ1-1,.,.,TGTGCCAGCAGCCCCGCGCGGGGGGGGGCTTTCTTT,CASSPARGGAFF
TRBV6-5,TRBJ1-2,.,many,TGTGCCAGCAGTTCCGGCGGAGGGCGAGGCTATGGCTACACCTTC,CASSSGGGRGYGYTF
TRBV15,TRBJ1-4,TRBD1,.,TGTGCCACCAGCAGAGACAGGGGGGCTGAAAAACTGTTTTTT,CATSRDRGAEKLFF
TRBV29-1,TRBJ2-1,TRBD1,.,TGCAGCGCCGAGCGGGACAGGGGGCCCCTATACAATGAGCAGTTCTTC,CSAERDRGPLYNEQFF
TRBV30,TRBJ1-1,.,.,TGTGCCGCTTCGGGGGGGGCTGGGGCTTTCTTT,CAASGGAGAFF
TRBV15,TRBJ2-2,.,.,TGTGCCACCAGCAGAGTCGCAGGGGACACCGGGGAGCTGTTTTTT,CATSRVAGDTGELFF
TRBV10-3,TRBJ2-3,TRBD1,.,TGTGCCATCAGTGAGTCAACGGCGACAGGGGAAGGGTATTTT,CAISESTATGEGYF
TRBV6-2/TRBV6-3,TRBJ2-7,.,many,TGTGCCAGCAGTGAAAGTTCCTACGAGCAGTACTTC,CASSESSYEQYF
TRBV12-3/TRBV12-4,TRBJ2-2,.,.,TGTGCCAGCAGTTTCGGCGGGGAGCTGTTTTTT,CASSFGGELFF
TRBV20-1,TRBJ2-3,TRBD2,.,TGCAGTGCTTCCCGGGGGGGAGACACAGATACGCAGTATTTT,CSASRGGDTDTQYF
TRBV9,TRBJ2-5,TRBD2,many,TGTGCCAGCAGCGGGGGGGGCCAAGAGACCCAGTACTTC,CASSGGGQETQYF
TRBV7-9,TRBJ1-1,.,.,TGTGCCAGCAGCTTTTCGCAGCTATTGAACACTGAAGCTTTCTTT,CASSFSQLLNTEAFF
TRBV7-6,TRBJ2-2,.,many,TGTGCCAGCAGCCCCTTTATCGGGGAGCTGTTTTTT,CASSPFIGELFF
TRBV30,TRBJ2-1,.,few,TGTGCCTGGAGCTTATCGTTTGGAGATGAGCAGTTCTTC,CAWSLSFGDEQFF
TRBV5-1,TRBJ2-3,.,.,TGCGCCAGCAGCTTGTACTCAGGTTCGAGCACAGATACGCAGTATTTT,CASSLYSGSSTDTQYF
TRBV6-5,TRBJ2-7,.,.,TGTGCCAGCAGTTACCAGGCAGGGGTTCACCCCGAGCAGTACTTC,CASSYQAGVHPEQYF
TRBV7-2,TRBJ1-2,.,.,TGTGCCAGCAGAGCCCCGACAGGATTTGACTATGGCTACACCTTC,CASRAPTGFDYGYTF
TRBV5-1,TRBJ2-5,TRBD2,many,TGCGCCAGCAGCAGACTAGCGGGGGGCCTCCAAGAGACCCAGTACTTC,CASSRLAGGLQETQYF
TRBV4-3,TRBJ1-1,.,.,TGCGCCAGCCTCAGGTGGGTAACGGACACTGAAGCTTTCTTT,CASLRWVTDTEAFF
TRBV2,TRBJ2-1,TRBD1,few,TGTGCCAGCAGTGAACAGGGGGTGCGGAATGAGCAGTTCTTC,CASSEQGVRNEQFF
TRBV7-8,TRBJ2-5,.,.,TGTGCCAGCAGCTTAAGTCGGTCCCAGTACTTC,CASSLSRSQYF
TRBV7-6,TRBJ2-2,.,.,TGTGCCAGCAGCCAGGCAGGGGGGGCAGTCGGGGAGCTGTTTTTT,CASSQAGGAVGELFF
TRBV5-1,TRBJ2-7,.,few,TGCGCCAGCAGCTTGGCTCAGAACTACGAGCAGTACTTC,CASSLAQNYEQYF
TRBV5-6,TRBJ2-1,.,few,TGTGCCAGCAGCTTTTATCATGAGCAGTTCTTC,CASSFYHEQFF
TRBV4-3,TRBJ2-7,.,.,TGCGCCAGCAGCCAAGAAAGGGGGTATCCCTACGAGCAGTACTTC,CASSQERGYPYEQYF
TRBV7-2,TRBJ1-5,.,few,TGTGCCAGCAGCTTAGGGACACGGGAAAATCAGCCCCAGCATTTT,CASSLGTRENQPQHF
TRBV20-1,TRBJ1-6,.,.,TGCAGTGCCCGGCCGCCGATGGATTCACCCCTCCACTTT,CSARPPMDSPLHF
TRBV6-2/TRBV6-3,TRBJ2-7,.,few,TGTGCCAGCAGTTACACAGCGCGATTCGAGCAGTACTTC,CASSYTARFEQYF
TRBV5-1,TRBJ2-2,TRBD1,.,TGCGCCAGCAGCTTAGACAGGGTTACCGGGGAGCTGTTTTTT,CASSLDRVTGELFF
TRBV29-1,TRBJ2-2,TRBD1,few,TGCAGCGTTTCAGGGGGCACCGGGGAGCTGTTTTTT,CSVSGGTGELFF
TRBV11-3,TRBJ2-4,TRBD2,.,TGTGCCAGCACCCCGGGGGAACTAGCGGGGACCAAAAACATTCAGTACTTC,CASTPGELAGTKNIQYF